The 27 T cell receptor beta chains below come from one sample, sequenced in a study of cytomegalovirus exposure and HLA in healthy donors. The protocol was immunoSEQ multiplex PCR, while the TCRdb copy is restricted to in-frame clones and leaves out a portion. This table holds roughly 70,000 clones, roughly 95% found once. Sequencing was performed on PBMCs. The receptors were sampled from a woman between 18 and 29 years old in good health and CMV-seropositive.

The chain has TRBV6-5 and TRBJ1-4, with D maybe TRBD1 (6 bases). The CDR3 sequence is 13 residues long. V was pared by 6 bases and J by 5 bases, with 10 bases between. Germline CDR1 MNHEY, CDR2 SVGAGI. CDR3 sequence reads: CASSSTGNEKLFF. Here the CDR3 DNA reads TGTGCCAGCAGCTCGACAGGAAATGAAAAACTGTTTTTT.

The chain has TRBV7-8 and TRBJ2-3; TRBD1 aligns across 9 bases. V was pared by 0 bases and J by 2 bases, with 9 bases of the junction left unmatched. This CDR3 has 18 amino acids. Germline V gene data show CDR1 as SGHVS and CDR2 as FQNEAQ. This CDR3 reads CASSLARDRATVTDTQYF. The CDR3 DNA sequence: TGTGCCAGCAGCTTAGCAAGGGACAGGGCCACGGTCACAGATACGCAGTATTTT.

The CDR3 DNA follows: TGTGCCAGCACTTCCGCAGGGGTTGTGAACACTGAAGCTTTCTTT. Its translation is CASTSAGVVNTEAFF. The rearrangement links TRBV28 to TRBJ1-1; D is perhaps TRBD1 (6 bases). The CDR3 runs to 15 residues. CDR1 MDHEN and CDR2 SYDVKM come from the germline V gene. V lost 7 bases and J 0 bases, leaving 15 bases between the germline ends. Based on the CDR3 plus reference TRBV28 and TRBJ1-1, the full variable domain is DVKVTQSSRYLVKRTGEKVFLECVQDMDHENMFWYRQDPGLGLRLIYFSYDVKMKEKGDIPEGYSVSREKKERFSLILESASTNQTSMYLCASTSAGVVNTEAFFGQGTRLTVV.

This chain connects TRBV7-9 to TRBJ2-3; D may be TRBD1 (5 bases). The CDR3 covers 13 residues. The V end was cut by 4 bases, the J end by 4 bases, with 9 bases between. The germline V gene has CDR1 SEHNR and CDR2 FQNEAQ (reference sequence). In DNA form, the CDR3 reads TGTGCCAGCAGCTCCTCGACAGCAGATACGCAGTATTTT. It encodes CASSSSTADTQYF.

The chain employs TRBV7-2 and TRBJ2-3, with 9 positions matching TRBD2. Germline CDR1 and CDR2: SGHTA and FQGNSA. This CDR3 contains 16 residues. V gave up 8 bases and J gave up 6 bases; unmatched junction bases: 15. CDR3: CASGGDSGRGADTQYF. CDR3 DNA: TGTGCCAGCGGGGGGGATAGCGGGAGAGGCGCGGATACGCAGTATTTT.

This chain joins TRBV28 and TRBJ2-1; 7 bases match TRBD2. The germline V gene has CDR1 MDHEN and CDR2 SYDVKM. Trimming cost V 8 bases and J 2 bases; bases outside gene matches: 3. CDR3 length: 13 amino acids. The CDR3 bases are TGTGCCAGCGAGCGGGACGCCTACAATGAGCAGTTCTTC. It is translated as CASERDAYNEQFF.

The genes are TRBV7-9 and TRBJ2-7; 9 bases map to TRBD1. With 6 bases clipped from V and 5 bases from J, the junction kept 8 bases outside the gene matches. From germline, CDR1 is SEHNR and CDR2 FQNEAQ (reference sequence). The CDR3 is made up of 14 amino acids. Here the CDR3 DNA reads TGTGCCAGCAGTGCGACAGGGGGTATCAACGAGCAGTACTTC. Protein product: CASSATGGINEQYF.

The V gene is TRBV19, the J gene TRBJ2-3, with D perhaps matching TRBD2 (7 bases). The CDR3 is 16 amino acids. The germline V and J ends were trimmed by 1 base and 5 bases, with 16 bases remaining between them. Germline V lookup: CDR1 LNHDA, CDR2 SQIVND (reference sequence). CDR3 sequence: CASSIGVGGRGDTQYF. The CDR3 coding sequence is TGTGCCAGTAGTATAGGGGTCGGGGGGCGAGGAGATACGCAGTATTTT.

The chain links TRBV2 to TRBJ1-5, with no clear D. With 2 bases removed from V and 1 base from J, the gap between germline ends came to 9 bases. From germline, CDR1 is SNHLY and CDR2 FYNNEI. This CDR3 region has 15 residues. This chain's CDR3 is CASSEQDLSNQPQHF. The CDR3 nucleotides read TGTGCCAGCAGTGAACAGGATCTAAGCAATCAGCCCCAGCATTTT.

This sequence joins TRBV7-6 and TRBJ2-7; 7 bases are a match to TRBD2. V lost 5 bases to trimming and J lost 6 bases; unmatched junction nucleotides: 10. CDR1 and CDR2 (germline): SGHVS, FNYEAQ. There are 14 residues in the CDR3. CDR3 DNA: TGTGCCAGCAGCCCCGGGGGAGGGAGTGGCGAGCAGTACTTC. Translating it yields CASSPGGGSGEQYF.

J is TRBJ2-3 and V is TRBV11-3; D is unresolved. This CDR3 is 12 amino acids long. The germline V gene has CDR1 SGHNT and CDR2 YENEEA. Trimming left V 2 bases short and J 7 bases short, with 7 bases between. The CDR3 here is CASSLPKHTQYF. Here the CDR3 DNA reads TGTGCCAGCAGCTTACCCAAGCATACGCAGTATTTT.

This clone was observed once. J is TRBJ2-1 and V is TRBV4-3, with a weak D call TRBD2 (5 bases). V gave up 1 base and J gave up 10 bases, with 11 bases separating them. This CDR3 is built from 13 residues. From germline, CDR1 is LGHNA and CDR2 YSLEER. In DNA, the CDR3 is TGCGCCAGCAGCCAAGCCGGAGGATGGGAGCAGTTCTTC. This translates into CASSQAGGWEQFF.

This clone was observed once. The chain recombines TRBV27 with TRBJ1-1, with 9 bases aligning to TRBD1. The CDR3 is made up of 15 amino acids. J gave up 1 base and V 7 bases, and 7 bases lay outside the gene matches. CDR1 MNHEY and CDR2 SMNVEV come from the germline V gene (reference sequence). The CDR3 bases are TGTGCCAGCACGCTCGGACAGGGGAGGAACACTGAAGCTTTCTTT. Its protein product is CASTLGQGRNTEAFF.

The gene calls are TRBV29-1 and TRBJ2-1; 9 bases fit TRBD2. The J segment lost 2 bases and the V segment lost 5 bases, leaving 4 bases of the junction unmatched. The V gene's germline CDR1 is SQVTM and CDR2 ANQGSEA. This CDR3 is built from 14 residues. The DNA of the CDR3 is TGCAGCGTTCTAGCGGGACAAACCTACAATGAGCAGTTCTTC. It translates to CSVLAGQTYNEQFF.

V and J are TRBV6-6 and TRBJ2-7; D is possibly TRBD2 (6 bases). V was trimmed by 0 bases and J by 3 bases, leaving 15 bases between them. Germline CDR1 and CDR2: MNHNY and SVGAGI (reference sequence). The CDR3 consists of 16 residues. CDR3 loop: CASSYSMPGVFYEQYF. The CDR3 nucleotides are TGTGCCAGCAGTTACTCGATGCCGGGAGTATTCTACGAGCAGTACTTC.

The rearrangement uses TRBV5-4 and TRBJ2-3, with TRBD2 identical over 13 bases. Germline V gives CDR1 SGHNT, CDR2 YYREEE (reference sequence). This CDR3 contains 17 residues. V lost 1 base to trimming and J lost 3 bases; unmatched junction nucleotides: 5. The CDR3 nucleotides are TGTGCCAGCAGCTTGTATACTAGCGGGAGGGCGACAGATACGCAGTATTTT. As protein: CASSLYTSGRATDTQYF.

V is TRBV7-8 and J is TRBJ1-2, with unresolved D. CDR1 and CDR2 from the germline V gene are SGHVS and FQNEAQ. The CDR3 sequence is 13 residues long. Trimming pared 1 base from V and 4 bases from J, leaving 7 bases between. CDR3 residues: CASSLGGAYGYTF. CDR3 in DNA: TGTGCCAGCAGCTTAGGGGGAGCCTATGGCTACACCTTC.

This chain joins TRBV7-3 and TRBJ2-7; 11 nucleotides match TRBD1. The V and J ends lost 5 bases and 3 bases, in that order; junction bases with no gene match: 9. Germline V lookup: CDR1 SGHTA, CDR2 FQGTGA. The CDR3 loop spans 16 amino acids. The CDR3 loop reads CASSPTGTGGHYEQYF. CDR3 nucleotides: TGTGCCAGCAGCCCGACCGGGACAGGGGGTCACTACGAGCAGTACTTC.

The chain is built from TRBV5-1 and TRBJ2-3; 7 nucleotides match TRBD2. Germline V gene sequence: CDR1 SGHRS, CDR2 YFSETQ. This CDR3 comprises 15 residues. With 4 bases clipped from V and 1 base from J, the junction kept 6 bases outside the gene matches. CDR3 sequence (DNA): TGCGCCAGCAGCGGTGCGGGAGTGCGCACAGATACGCAGTATTTT. Amino acids: CASSGAGVRTDTQYF.

J is TRBJ2-1 and V is TRBV5-1; TRBD2 matches at 14 bases. The CDR3 contains 18 residues. CDR1 SGHRS and CDR2 YFSETQ come from the germline V gene. The junction had 2 bases not matched to a gene; V was cut back by 0 bases and J by 0 bases. CDR3 bases: TGCGCCAGCAGCTTGGAAGGACTAGCGGGAGGCTCCTACAATGAGCAGTTCTTC. Protein sequence: CASSLEGLAGGSYNEQFF. Full variable domain (remainder filled in from reference TRBV5-1 and TRBJ2-1): KAGVTQTPRYLIKTRGQQVTLSCSPISGHRSVSWYQQTPGQGLQFLFEYFSETQRNKGNFPGRFSGRQFSNSRSEMNVSTLELGDSALYLCASSLEGLAGGSYNEQFFGPGTRLTVL.

The rearrangement uses TRBV6-6 and TRBJ1-2; possible D gene TRBD1, 5 bases. Per the germline V gene, CDR1 is MNHNY and CDR2 is SVGAGI (reference sequence). This CDR3 contains 15 residues. The V gene lost 5 bases and the J gene lost 8 bases, with 21 bases spanning the gap. This chain's CDR3 is CASSATGTLSYGYTF. CDR3 coding DNA: TGTGCCAGCAGTGCCACCGGGACTCTCTCCTACGGCTACACCTTC.

This clone was detected once. The chain joins TRBV11-3 to TRBJ2-7, with 9 bases lining up with TRBD2. The V gene end was trimmed by 4 bases and the J gene end by 0 bases; junction bases not matched to a gene: 10. The CDR3 has 17 amino acids. Germline V gene lookup returns CDR1 SGHNT and CDR2 YENEEA. CDR3 bases: TGTGCCAGCAGCTCCCGACTAGCGGCACTAAGCTCCTACGAGCAGTACTTC. As protein: CASSSRLAALSSYEQYF.

The rearrangement uses TRBV7-9 and TRBJ2-5, with 14 bases fitting TRBD2. Germline-derived CDR1 and CDR2 are SEHNR and FQNEAQ (reference sequence). Trimming removed 10 bases from V and 4 bases from J; junction bases left unmatched: 5. The CDR3 extends over 14 amino acids. The CDR3 loop reads CATRLAGGGETQYF. For the CDR3, the DNA is TGTGCCACCAGACTAGCGGGAGGGGGAGAGACCCAGTACTTC.

The J gene is TRBJ1-4, the V gene TRBV19, with 10 bases lining up with TRBD1. In germline, CDR1 is LNHDA, CDR2 SQIVND (reference sequence). J gave up 8 bases and V 5 bases, and 8 bases lay outside the gene matches. The CDR3 has 15 residues. In nucleotides, the CDR3 is TGTGCCAGTAGTTCAACCGGGACAGGGGCAGAAAAACTGTTTTTT. Encoded protein: CASSSTGTGAEKLFF. The entire variable domain, with the rest obtained from reference TRBV19 and TRBJ1-4, is as follows: DGGITQSPKYLFRKEGQNVTLSCEQNLNHDAMYWYRQDPGQGLRLIYYSQIVNDFQKGDIAEGYSVSREKKESFPLTVTSAQKNPTAFYLCASSSTGTGAEKLFFGSGTQLSVL.

V is TRBV18 and J is TRBJ2-7; 9 bases fit TRBD2. The CDR3 contains 16 residues. The V gene end was trimmed by 4 bases and the J gene end by 5 bases; junction bases not matched to a gene: 12. Germline V gene data show CDR1 as KGHSH and CDR2 as LQKENI. The CDR3 coding sequence is TGTGCCAGCTCACTAGGGACTAGCCCGGGTAGCAACGAGCAGTACTTC. Its translation: CASSLGTSPGSNEQYF.

The gene calls are TRBV4-3 and TRBJ2-3; maybe TRBD1 (6 bases). This CDR3 spans 16 amino acids. Trimming left V 1 base short and J 4 bases short, with 15 bases between. CDR1 LGHNA and CDR2 YSLEER come from the germline V gene. The CDR3 here is CASSQVSSGAPDTQYF. The DNA of the CDR3 is TGCGCCAGCAGCCAAGTTTCGTCAGGGGCACCAGATACGCAGTATTTT.

The V and J genes are TRBV28 and TRBJ1-5; TRBD1 aligns across 7 bases. The V and J ends lost 5 bases and 4 bases, in that order; junction bases with no gene match: 11. CDR3 length: 16 residues. Per germline, CDR1 MDHEN and CDR2 SYDVKM. CDR3 amino acids: CASSTPRTGGNQPQHF. CDR3 sequence (DNA): TGTGCCAGCAGTACCCCGCGGACAGGAGGAAATCAGCCCCAGCATTTT.